This TCR beta chain stems from a study of blood T cell repertoires in COVID-19. J lost 1 base, V lost 1 base, and 9 bases had no gene match. The CDR3 extends over 17 amino acids. Germline V lookup: CDR1 SEHNR, CDR2 FQNEAQ (reference sequence). In the original processing: Reference gene primer amplification gave nucleated cell count estimates. Clones were sequenced by immunoSEQ multiplex PCR, and TCRdb holds only the in-frame ones, with some missing. Clone size and V and J calls were adopted from that table, with D and trimming inferred from the DNA. The data show roughly 300,000 clones, around nine tenths seen once.

Sequencing was performed on PBMCs or T cells enriched from blood (not recorded which). The chain carries TRBV7-9 and TRBJ2-5, with 7 bases identical to TRBD2. The receptor was isolated from a woman aged 25 to 45 who had recovered from COVID-19. The chain's CDR3 is CASSLGGGAGPQETQYF. As DNA, the CDR3 is TGTGCCAGCAGCTTAGGGGGAGGGGCAGGGCCCCAAGAGACCCAGTACTTC.